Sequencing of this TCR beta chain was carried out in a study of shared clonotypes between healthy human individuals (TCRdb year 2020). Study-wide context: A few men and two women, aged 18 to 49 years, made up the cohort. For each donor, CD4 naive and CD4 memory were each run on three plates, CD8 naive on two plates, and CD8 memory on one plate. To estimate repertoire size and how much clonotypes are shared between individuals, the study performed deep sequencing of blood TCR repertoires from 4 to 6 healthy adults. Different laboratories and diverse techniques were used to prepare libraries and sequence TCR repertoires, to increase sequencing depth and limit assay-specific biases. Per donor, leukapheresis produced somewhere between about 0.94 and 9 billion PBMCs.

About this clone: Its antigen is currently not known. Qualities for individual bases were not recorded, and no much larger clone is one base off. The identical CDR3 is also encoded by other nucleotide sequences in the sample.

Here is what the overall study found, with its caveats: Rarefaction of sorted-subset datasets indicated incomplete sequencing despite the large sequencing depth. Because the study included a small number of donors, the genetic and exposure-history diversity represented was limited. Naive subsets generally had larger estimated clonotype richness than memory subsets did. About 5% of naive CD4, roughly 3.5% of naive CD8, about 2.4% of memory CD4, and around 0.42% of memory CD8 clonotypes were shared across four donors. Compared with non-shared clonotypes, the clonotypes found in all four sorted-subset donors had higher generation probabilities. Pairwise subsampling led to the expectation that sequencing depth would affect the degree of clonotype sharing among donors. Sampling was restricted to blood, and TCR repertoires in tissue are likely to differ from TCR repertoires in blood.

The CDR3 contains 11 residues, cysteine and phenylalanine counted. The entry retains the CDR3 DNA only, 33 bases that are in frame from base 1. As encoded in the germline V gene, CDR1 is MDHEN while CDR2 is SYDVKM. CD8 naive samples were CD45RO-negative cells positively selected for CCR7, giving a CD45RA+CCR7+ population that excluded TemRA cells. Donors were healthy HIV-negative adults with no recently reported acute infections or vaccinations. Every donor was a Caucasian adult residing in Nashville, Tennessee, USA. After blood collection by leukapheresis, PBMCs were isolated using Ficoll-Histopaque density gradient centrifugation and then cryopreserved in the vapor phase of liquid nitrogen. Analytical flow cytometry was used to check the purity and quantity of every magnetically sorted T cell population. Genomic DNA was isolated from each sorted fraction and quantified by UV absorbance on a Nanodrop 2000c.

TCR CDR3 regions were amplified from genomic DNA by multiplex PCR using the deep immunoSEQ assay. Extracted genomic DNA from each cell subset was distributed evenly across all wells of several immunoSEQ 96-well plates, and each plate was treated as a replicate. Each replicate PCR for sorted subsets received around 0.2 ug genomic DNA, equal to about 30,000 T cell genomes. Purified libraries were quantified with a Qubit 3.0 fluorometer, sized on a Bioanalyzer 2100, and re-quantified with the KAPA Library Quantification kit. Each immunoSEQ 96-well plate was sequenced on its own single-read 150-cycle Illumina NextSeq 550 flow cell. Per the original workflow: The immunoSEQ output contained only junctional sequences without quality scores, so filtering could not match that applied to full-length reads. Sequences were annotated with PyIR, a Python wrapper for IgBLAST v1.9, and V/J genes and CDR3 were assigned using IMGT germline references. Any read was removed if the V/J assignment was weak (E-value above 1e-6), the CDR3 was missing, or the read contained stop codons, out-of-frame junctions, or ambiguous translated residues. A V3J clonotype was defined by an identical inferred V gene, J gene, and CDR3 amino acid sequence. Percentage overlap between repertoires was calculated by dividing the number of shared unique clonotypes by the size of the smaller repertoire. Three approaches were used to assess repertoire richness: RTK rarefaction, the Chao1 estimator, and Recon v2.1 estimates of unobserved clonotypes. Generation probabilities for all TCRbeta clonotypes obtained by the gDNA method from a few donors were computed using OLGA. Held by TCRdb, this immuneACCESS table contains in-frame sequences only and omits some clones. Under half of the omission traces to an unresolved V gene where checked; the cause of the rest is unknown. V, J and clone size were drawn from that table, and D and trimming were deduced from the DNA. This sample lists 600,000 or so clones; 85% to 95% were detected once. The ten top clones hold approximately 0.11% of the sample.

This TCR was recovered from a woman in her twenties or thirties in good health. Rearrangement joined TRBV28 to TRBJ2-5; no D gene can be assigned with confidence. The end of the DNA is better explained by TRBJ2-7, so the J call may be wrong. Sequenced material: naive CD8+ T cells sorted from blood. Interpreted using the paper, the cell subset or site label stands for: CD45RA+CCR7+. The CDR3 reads CASSLRYEQYF. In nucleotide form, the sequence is TGTGCCAGCAGTTTAAGGTACGAGCAGTACTTC.